These 28 T cell receptor beta chains were all obtained from the same sample, sequenced in a study of PD-1 blockade in mismatch repair-deficient tumors. The table came from immunoSEQ multiplex PCR; TCRdb's copy has only in-frame clones and leaves some out. The sample shows 38,000 or so clones, about 88% of them seen only once. The sequencing used peripheral blood, collected roughly 76 weeks after starting pembrolizumab. The source is an adult with mismatch repair-deficient cancer.

This clone has just one count. This chain joins TRBV7-3 and TRBJ2-1, with TRBD1 matching 8 bases. Per germline, CDR1 SGHTA and CDR2 FQGTGA. V lost 2 bases to trimming and J lost 7 bases; unmatched junction nucleotides: 13. This CDR3 region has 17 residues. The CDR3 bases are TGTGCCAGCAGCTTAGCAAAAGGTCAGGGGGCAGGGAATGAGCAGTTCTTC. It codes for CASSLAKGQGAGNEQFF.

J is TRBJ2-1 and V is TRBV9; D unclear. Germline V CDR1 and CDR2: SGDLS, YYNGEE. The CDR3 loop spans 11 amino acids. V was shortened by 3 bases and J by 7 bases, with 5 bases between the two germline ends. The CDR3: CASSAMNEQFF. In DNA form, the CDR3 reads TGTGCCAGCAGCGCAATGAATGAGCAGTTCTTC.

The table lists this clone with a few counts. V usage is TRBV6-1 and J usage is TRBJ2-7; D is undetermined. V lost 4 bases, J lost 1 base, and 5 bases lay in between. CDR3 length: 12 amino acids. Germline V gene lookup returns CDR1 MNHNS and CDR2 SASEGT. CDR3 in amino acids: CASSAQSYEQYF. CDR3 nucleotide sequence: TGTGCCAGCAGTGCACAGTCCTACGAGCAGTACTTC.

The genes are TRBV5-5 and TRBJ2-2; possibly TRBD1 for D (5 bases). V lost 7 bases and J lost 5, with 18 bases in between. Germline CDR1 is SGHKS and CDR2 is YYEKEE (reference sequence). This CDR3 region has 15 residues. The CDR3 DNA is TGTGCCAGCCGCCTCTACCAGGGTGTGACCGGGGAGCTGTTTTTT. This encodes CASRLYQGVTGELFF.

The chain combines TRBV5-6 with TRBJ2-1, with D possibly called TRBD1 or TRBD2 (5 bases each). The V end lost 0 bases, the J end lost 4 bases, and 11 bases lay between the germline ends. Germline V gives CDR1 SGHDT, CDR2 YYEEEE. There are 15 residues in the CDR3. CDR3 nucleotide sequence: TGTGCCAGCAGCTTGGAAGGGTGGGGGTACAATGAGCAGTTCTTC. Protein: CASSLEGWGYNEQFF.

This clone was counted between two and nine times. V is TRBV19 and J is TRBJ2-3; TRBD2 matches 9 bases. The germline CDR1 and CDR2 sequences are LNHDA and SQIVND (reference sequence). Trimming at V came to 3 bases and at J to 6 bases, leaving 10 bases not matched to a gene. This CDR3 has 16 residues. CDR3: CASSISGTSSLDTQYF. As DNA, the CDR3 is TGTGCCAGTAGTATCTCCGGGACTAGCAGTTTGGATACGCAGTATTTT.

This sequence joins TRBV5-1 and TRBJ1-2, with TRBD1 matching over 9 bases. V lost 0 bases and J lost 8; bases outside the gene matches: 5. The germline CDR1 and CDR2 sequences are SGHRS and YFSETQ. There are 14 residues in the CDR3. The CDR3 sequence: CASSLDPTGGGYTF. The CDR3 bases are TGCGCCAGCAGCTTGGACCCGACAGGGGGAGGCTACACCTTC.

CDR3 coding DNA: TGTGCCAGCAGCTATAGCGGGAGGGCCGGATCAGCGTATGAGCAGTACTTC. Translated, it gives CASSYSGRAGSAYEQYF. This sequence joins TRBV5-6 and TRBJ2-7; 11 positions agree with TRBD2. The V segment lost 3 bases and the J segment 7 bases; nucleotides outside the gene matches: 15. The CDR3 is made up of 17 amino acids. The germline gives CDR1 SGHDT, CDR2 YYEEEE.

This CDR3 is CASSRNPPGQGSGNTIYF. CDR3 nucleotides: TGCGCCAGCAGCCGGAACCCCCCGGGACAGGGCTCTGGAAACACCATATATTTT. This chain links TRBV4-1 with TRBJ1-3; TRBD1 aligns across 9 bases. Germline loops: CDR1 MGHRA, CDR2 YSYEKL. V was pared by 4 bases and J by 0 bases, with 10 bases of the junction left unmatched. This CDR3 is 18 amino acids long.

The chain uses TRBV9 and TRBJ2-7; 8 bases map to TRBD2. The germline gives CDR1 SGDLS, CDR2 YYNGEE. The trim removed 1 base at V and 6 bases at J, leaving 6 bases unmatched. The CDR3 has 14 amino acids. The CDR3 coding sequence is TGTGCCAGCAGCGTATCAGCGGGAGTGAGCGAGCAGTACTTC. This codes for CASSVSAGVSEQYF. Combining the CDR3 with reference TRBV9 and TRBJ2-7 gives the whole variable domain DSGVTQTPKHLITATGQRVTLRCSPRSGDLSVYWYQQSLDQGLQFLIQYYNGEERAKGNILERFSAQQFPDLHSELNLSSLELGDSALYFCASSVSAGVSEQYFGPGTRLTVT.

This clone appeared once. The V and J genes are TRBV7-2 and TRBJ2-3; 7 bases map to TRBD2. Germline-derived CDR1 and CDR2 are SGHTA and FQGNSA. The CDR3 sequence is 16 residues long. The V segment lost 4 bases and the J segment 3 bases; nucleotides outside the gene matches: 10. The CDR3 sequence: CASSSFAGDSTDTQYF. The DNA for the CDR3 is TGTGCCAGCAGCTCCTTTGCGGGAGATAGTACAGATACGCAGTATTTT. Full variable domain (rest looked up from reference TRBV7-2 and TRBJ2-3): GAGVSQSPSNKVTEKGKDVELRCDPISGHTALYWYRQSLGQGLEFLIYFQGNSAPDKSGLPSDRFSAERTGGSVSTLTIQRTQQEDSAVYLCASSSFAGDSTDTQYFGPGTRLTVL.

The V gene is TRBV9, the J gene TRBJ2-7, with TRBD2 identical over 8 bases. The germline gives CDR1 SGDLS, CDR2 YYNGEE. Trimming at V came to 0 bases and at J to 4 bases, leaving 12 bases not matched to a gene. This CDR3 is built from 17 residues. CDR3 loop: CASSVEDPQRELYEQYF. The CDR3 nucleotides read TGTGCCAGCAGCGTAGAAGATCCCCAGCGGGAGTTGTACGAGCAGTACTTC.

The chain couples TRBV10-2 to TRBJ2-1; D is perhaps TRBD1 (5 bases). CDR3 length: 16 amino acids. CDR1 and CDR2 from the germline V gene are WSHSY and SAAADI. Trimming took 2 bases from V and 8 from J, leaving 19 bases between them. The CDR3 sequence is CASSERGDITIDEQFF. CDR3 in DNA: TGCGCCAGCAGTGAGAGGGGCGACATCACTATCGATGAGCAGTTCTTC.

V usage is TRBV19 and J usage is TRBJ2-1; 8 bases match TRBD1. Germline V gene data show CDR1 as LNHDA and CDR2 as SQIVND (reference sequence). The CDR3 loop spans 13 amino acids. V dropped 4 bases and J dropped 13; count of bases not matched to a gene: 9. The DNA for the CDR3 is TGTGCCAGTAGTAAAGGACAGGGTTTTGAACAGTTCTTC. Translation: CASSKGQGFEQFF.

This clone turned up a few times. J is TRBJ2-1 and V is TRBV11-2, with D tentatively TRBD1 or TRBD2 (5 bases each). CDR1 and CDR2 (germline): SGHAT, FQNNGV. CDR3 length equals 16 residues. V gave up 1 base and J gave up 8 bases, with 18 bases separating them. The chain's CDR3 is CASSLVGTGPTYEQFF. DNA of the CDR3: TGTGCCAGCAGCTTAGTGGGGACGGGGCCTACATATGAGCAGTTCTTC.

The genes are TRBV11-2 and TRBJ1-4, with D tentatively TRBD1 (5 bases). This CDR3 contains 16 residues. From germline, CDR1 is SGHAT and CDR2 FQNNGV. V lost 5 bases, J lost 6 bases, and 19 bases lay in between. In nucleotides, the CDR3 is TGTGCCAGCAGCCAACACTCAGGGTTTAGGGATGAAAAACTGTTTTTT. Its translation: CASSQHSGFRDEKLFF.

V gene TRBV6-5 combines with J gene TRBJ2-1; either TRBD1 or TRBD2 may fit D (5 bases each). The CDR3 length is 15 residues. Between the trimmed V and J ends, which lost 6 bases and 2 bases, there was a span of 14 bases. The germline CDR1 and CDR2 sequences are MNHEY and SVGAGI. As DNA, the CDR3 is TGTGCCAGCAGCCCCTTTGGGGGAACCTACAATGAGCAGTTCTTC. Protein sequence: CASSPFGGTYNEQFF.

The gene calls are TRBV4-1 and TRBJ2-5; D is unclear. This CDR3 has 14 amino acids. V was pared by 8 bases and J by 2 bases, with 15 bases between. Germline values: CDR1 MGHRA, CDR2 YSYEKL. The CDR3 region has the DNA TGCGCCAGCGGAAATACCGGGCCGCAAGAGACCCAGTACTTC. Protein product: CASGNTGPQETQYF.

The chain uses TRBV5-1 and TRBJ2-2, with 13 bases lining up with TRBD2. The CDR3 is made up of 18 amino acids. Losses at the gene ends were 4 bases for V and 4 bases for J; bases not matched to a gene: 10. The V gene's germline CDR1 is SGHRS and CDR2 YFSETQ. CDR3 loop: CASSRTSGSGGITGELFF. CDR3 in DNA: TGCGCCAGCAGCAGGACTAGCGGGAGCGGGGGGATCACCGGGGAGCTGTTTTTT.

V usage is TRBV9 and J usage is TRBJ2-7; the D is unclear. The V and J ends lost 4 bases and 0 bases respectively, with 14 bases between them. This CDR3 contains 15 residues. The germline CDR1 and CDR2 sequences are SGDLS and YYNGEE. This chain's CDR3 is CASSPGSPSSYEQYF. Here the CDR3 DNA reads TGTGCCAGCAGCCCTGGCAGTCCGAGCTCCTACGAGCAGTACTTC.

The CDR3 DNA follows: TGTGCCAGCAGCGGACCCAGGGGTTTATTCCCAGATACGCAGTATTTT. This gives the protein CASSGPRGLFPDTQYF. The chain combines TRBV5-6 with TRBJ2-3; weak D call: TRBD1 (6 bases). This CDR3 is built from 16 residues. V was shortened by 4 bases and J by 4 bases, with 19 bases between the two germline ends. Germline V gives CDR1 SGHDT, CDR2 YYEEEE. The complete variable domain, with remaining parts taken from reference TRBV5-6 and TRBJ2-3, reads DAGVTQSPTHLIKTRGQQVTLRCSPKSGHDTVSWYQQALGQGPQFIFQYYEEEERQRGNFPDRFSGHQFPNYSSELNVNALLLGDSALYLCASSGPRGLFPDTQYFGPGTRLTVL.

The chain joins TRBV25-1 to TRBJ2-7; D unresolved. The germline V gene encodes CDR1 MGHDK and CDR2 SYGVNS. CDR3 length equals 11 residues. The germline V and J ends were trimmed by 3 bases and 12 bases, with 12 bases remaining between them. CDR3 loop: CASSEVGKAYF. The DNA of the CDR3 is TGTGCCAGCAGTGAGGTCGGAAAGGCGTACTTC.

The rearrangement links TRBV7-9 to TRBJ1-2; D remains unclear. CDR1 is SEHNR, CDR2 FQNEAQ, per germline (reference sequence). This CDR3 is built from 14 residues. The V and J ends lost 8 bases and 3 bases respectively, with 16 bases between them. The chain's CDR3 is CASVERVVDYGYTF. The CDR3 nucleotides are TGTGCCAGCGTAGAACGGGTTGTTGACTATGGCTACACCTTC.

The chain carries TRBV19 and TRBJ2-3; possible D gene TRBD2, 6 bases. CDR3 length: 15 residues. V lost 6 bases and J lost 1, with 14 bases in between. Germline CDR1 is LNHDA and CDR2 is SQIVND (reference sequence). CDR3 loop: CASRNQGGGTDTQYF. In DNA, the CDR3 is TGTGCCAGTAGAAACCAGGGAGGAGGCACAGATACGCAGTATTTT.

CDR3 sequence: CASSSSTGVREQYF. The CDR3 coding sequence is TGTGCCAGCAGCTCATCGACAGGGGTACGGGAGCAGTACTTC. The genes are TRBV7-9 and TRBJ2-7; TRBD1 matches 8 bases. The CDR3 is 14 residues long. Germline V gene sequence: CDR1 SEHNR, CDR2 FQNEAQ (reference sequence). The trim removed 4 bases at V and 7 bases at J, leaving 9 bases unmatched.

The chain employs TRBV29-1 and TRBJ2-1; TRBD2 might be the D (5 bases). Trimming took 2 bases from V and 9 from J, leaving 20 bases between them. The CDR3 runs to 15 residues. Germline V gives CDR1 SQVTM, CDR2 ANQGSEA. The CDR3 sequence: CSVENRYRLRIEQFF. The CDR3 DNA sequence: TGCAGCGTTGAAAATCGTTACAGACTACGAATTGAGCAGTTCTTC.

The gene calls are TRBV29-1 and TRBJ1-1, with TRBD1 matching 9 bases. In germline, CDR1 is SQVTM, CDR2 ANQGSEA. With 0 bases clipped from V and 9 bases from J, the junction kept 8 bases outside the gene matches. The length of the CDR3 is 14 residues. The CDR3 region has the DNA TGCAGCGTTGAAGATCGTACAGGGGGCATGAAAGCTTTCTTT. It is translated as CSVEDRTGGMKAFF.

The chain combines TRBV27 with TRBJ2-1; the match to TRBD1 covers 8 bases. The CDR3 loop spans 15 amino acids. The trim removed 5 bases at V and 5 bases at J, leaving 8 bases unmatched. Looked up from germline, CDR1 is MNHEY and CDR2 is SMNVEV (reference sequence). CDR3 nucleotide sequence: TGTGCCAGCAGTCGCGACAGGGGAAGGGACAATGAGCAGTTCTTC. As protein: CASSRDRGRDNEQFF.